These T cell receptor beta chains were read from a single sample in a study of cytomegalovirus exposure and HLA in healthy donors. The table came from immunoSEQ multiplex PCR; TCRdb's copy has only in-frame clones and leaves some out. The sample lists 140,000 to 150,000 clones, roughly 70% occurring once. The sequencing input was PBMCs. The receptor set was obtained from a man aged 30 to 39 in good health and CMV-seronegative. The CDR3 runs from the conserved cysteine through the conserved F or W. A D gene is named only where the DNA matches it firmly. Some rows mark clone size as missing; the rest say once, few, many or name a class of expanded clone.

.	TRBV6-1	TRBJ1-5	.	TGTGCCAGCAGTGGGGACTTTAGTAGCAATCAGCCCCAGCATTTT	CASSGDFSSNQPQHF
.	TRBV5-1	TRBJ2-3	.	TGCGCCAGCAGCTTCGGACTCTCTGATAGCACAGATACGCAGTATTTT	CASSFGLSDSTDTQYF
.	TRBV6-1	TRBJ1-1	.	TGTGCCAGCAGTCTTCACCAGGGCACTGAAGCTTTCTTT	CASSLHQGTEAFF
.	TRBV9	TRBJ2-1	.	TGTGCCAGCAGCGTTGGCCATTTAGGAGTTGAGCAGTTCTTC	CASSVGHLGVEQFF
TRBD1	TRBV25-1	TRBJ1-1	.	TGTGCCAGCAGTGAGGCAGGGGGCCGATCGAACACTGAAGCTTTCTTT	CASSEAGGRSNTEAFF
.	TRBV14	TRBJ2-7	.	TGTGCCAGCAGCCAAGATACGTTGAGAGTCTACGAGCAGTACTTC	CASSQDTLRVYEQYF
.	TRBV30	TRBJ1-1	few	TGTGCCTGGACAGCGTACGACACTGAAGCTTTCTTT	CAWTAYDTEAFF
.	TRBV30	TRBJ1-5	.	TGTGCCTGGAGTGAACCTCGAAGGCAGGGGTTTTCAGCCCAGCATTTT	CAWSEPRRQGFSAQHF
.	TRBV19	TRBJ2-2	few	TGTGCCAGTAAGCGCGGGGAGCTGTTTTTT	CASKRGELFF
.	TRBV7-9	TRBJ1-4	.	TGTGCCAGCAGTACCTCGGATGAAAAACTGTTTTTT	CASSTSDEKLFF
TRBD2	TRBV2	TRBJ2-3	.	TGTGCCAGCAGTAAAATGACTAGCGGGATGGGGGATACGCAGTATTTT	CASSKMTSGMGDTQYF
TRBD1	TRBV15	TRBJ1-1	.	TGTGCCAGTTGCAGGGGGCTCGACACTGAAGCTTTCTTT	CASCRGLDTEAFF
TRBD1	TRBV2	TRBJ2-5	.	TGTGCCAGCAGCCTCGGACAGGGGAAAGAGACCCAGTACTTC	CASSLGQGKETQYF
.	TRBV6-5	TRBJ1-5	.	TGTGCCAGCACGTCAGGGTCGAATCAGCCCCAGCATTTT	CASTSGSNQPQHF
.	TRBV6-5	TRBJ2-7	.	TGTGCCACGGGTCCCTCCTACGAGCAGTACTTC	CATGPSYEQYF
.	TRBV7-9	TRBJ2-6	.	TGTGCCAGCAGCCGAAACTTTGGAGGGGACCGTGAAGCCAACGGCCTGACTTTC	CASSRNFGGDREANGLTF
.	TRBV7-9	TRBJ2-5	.	TGTGCCAGCAGCTTTGACGGACTGCAAGAGACCCAGTACTTC	CASSFDGLQETQYF
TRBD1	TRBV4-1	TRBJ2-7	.	TGCGCCAGCAGCCCCGGGACAGGGAGGGCCAGCTCCTACGAGCAGTACTTC	CASSPGTGRASSYEQYF
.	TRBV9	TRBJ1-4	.	TGTGCCAGCAGCCCCATCGGGGCAACTAATGAAAAACTGTTTTTT	CASSPIGATNEKLFF
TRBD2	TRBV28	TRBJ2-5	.	TGTGCCAGCAGTTTAGCAGCCACTAGCGGAGACTTACAAGAGACCCAGTACTTC	CASSLAATSGDLQETQYF
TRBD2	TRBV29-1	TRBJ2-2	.	TGCAGCGTTAGCGGGGTAGGCACCGGGGAGCTGTTTTTT	CSVSGVGTGELFF
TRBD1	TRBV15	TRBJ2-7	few	TGTGCCACCAGCAGGAAGACAGGGGATTACGAGCAGTACTTC	CATSRKTGDYEQYF
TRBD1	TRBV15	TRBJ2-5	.	TGTGCCACCAGCAGAGTGACAGGGACCCTCCAAGAGACCCAGTACTTC	CATSRVTGTLQETQYF
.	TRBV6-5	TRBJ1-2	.	TGTGCCAGCAGCGAGGGAGGGGTAAACTATGGCTACACCTTC	CASSEGGVNYGYTF
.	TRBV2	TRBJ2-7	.	TGTGCCAGCAGCCCTGACTCTACCTACGAGCAGTACTTC	CASSPDSTYEQYF
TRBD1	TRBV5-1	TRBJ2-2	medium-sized	TGCGCCAGCAGCGTTGGGACAGGGGTCACCGGGGAGCTGTTTTTT	CASSVGTGVTGELFF
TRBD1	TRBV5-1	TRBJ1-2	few	TGCGCCAGCAGCCCGACAGGGTCTGGCGGCTACACCTTC	CASSPTGSGGYTF
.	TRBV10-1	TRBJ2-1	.	TGCGCCAGCAGTGAGTCCAGCGGGTTAAACAATGAGCAGTTCTTC	CASSESSGLNNEQFF
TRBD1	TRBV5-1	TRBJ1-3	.	TGCGCCAGCAGCGCAGGGGGCGCATCTGGAAACACCATATATTTT	CASSAGGASGNTIYF
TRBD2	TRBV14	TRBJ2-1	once	TGTGCCAGCAGCCAAGTCGCTAGCGGGGTCTACAATGAGCAGTTCTTC	CASSQVASGVYNEQFF